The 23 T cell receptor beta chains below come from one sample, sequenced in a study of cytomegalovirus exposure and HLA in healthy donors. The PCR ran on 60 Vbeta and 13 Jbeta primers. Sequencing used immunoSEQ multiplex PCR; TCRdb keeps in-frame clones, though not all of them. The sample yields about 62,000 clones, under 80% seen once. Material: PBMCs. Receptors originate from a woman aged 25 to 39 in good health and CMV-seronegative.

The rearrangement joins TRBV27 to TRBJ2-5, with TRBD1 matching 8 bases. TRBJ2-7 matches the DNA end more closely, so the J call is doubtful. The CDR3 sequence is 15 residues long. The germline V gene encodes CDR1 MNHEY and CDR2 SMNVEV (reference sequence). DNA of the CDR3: TGTGCCAGCAGTCCGACCCCCAGGGGGCGCTACGAGCAGTACTTC. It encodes CASSPTPRGRYEQYF.

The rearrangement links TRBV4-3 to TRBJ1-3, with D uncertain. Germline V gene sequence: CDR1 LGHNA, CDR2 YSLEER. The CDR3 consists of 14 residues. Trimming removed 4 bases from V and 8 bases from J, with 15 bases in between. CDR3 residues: CASSPSDGSHTIYF. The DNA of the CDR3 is TGCGCCAGCAGCCCTAGCGATGGGAGCCACACCATATATTTT.

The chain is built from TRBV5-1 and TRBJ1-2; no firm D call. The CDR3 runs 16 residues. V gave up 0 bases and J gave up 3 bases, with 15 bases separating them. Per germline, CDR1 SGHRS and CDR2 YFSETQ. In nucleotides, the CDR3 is TGCGCCAGCAGCTTGGATGGCGGGCCTCTAGACTATGGCTACACCTTC. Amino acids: CASSLDGGPLDYGYTF.

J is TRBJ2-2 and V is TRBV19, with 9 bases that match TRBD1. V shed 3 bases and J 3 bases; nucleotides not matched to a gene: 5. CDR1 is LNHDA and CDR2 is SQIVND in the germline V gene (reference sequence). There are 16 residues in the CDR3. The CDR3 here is CASSIAGQGYTGELFF. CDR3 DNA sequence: TGTGCCAGTAGTATCGCGGGACAGGGTTACACCGGGGAGCTGTTTTTT.

CDR3 bases: TGTGCCAGTAGTAGGGGCAGGGGTGATGCTTTCTTT. Protein sequence: CASSRGRGDAFF. This rearrangement joins TRBV19 to TRBJ1-1, with D perhaps TRBD1 (6 bases). The CDR3 covers 12 residues. Germline CDR1 LNHDA, CDR2 SQIVND (reference sequence). V shed 4 bases and J shed 11 bases, with 14 bases lying between them.

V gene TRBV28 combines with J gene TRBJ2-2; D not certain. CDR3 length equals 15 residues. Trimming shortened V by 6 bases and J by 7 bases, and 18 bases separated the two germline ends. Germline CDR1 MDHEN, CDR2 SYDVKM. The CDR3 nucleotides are TGTGCCAGCAGGAATTCACTAAGGATGGTCGGGGAGCTGTTTTTT. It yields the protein CASRNSLRMVGELFF.

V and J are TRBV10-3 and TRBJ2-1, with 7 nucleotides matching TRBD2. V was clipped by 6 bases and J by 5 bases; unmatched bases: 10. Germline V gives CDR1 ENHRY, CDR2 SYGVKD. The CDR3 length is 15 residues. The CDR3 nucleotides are TGTGCCATCAGCGGATCTAGCGGAGATGACAATGAGCAGTTCTTC. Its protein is CAISGSSGDDNEQFF.

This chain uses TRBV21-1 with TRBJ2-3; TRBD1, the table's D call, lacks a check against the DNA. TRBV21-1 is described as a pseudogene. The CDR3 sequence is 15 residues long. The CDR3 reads CASSKVEQHTDTQYF. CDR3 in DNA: TGTGCCAGCAGCAAAGTCGAACAGCACACAGATACGCAGTATTTT.

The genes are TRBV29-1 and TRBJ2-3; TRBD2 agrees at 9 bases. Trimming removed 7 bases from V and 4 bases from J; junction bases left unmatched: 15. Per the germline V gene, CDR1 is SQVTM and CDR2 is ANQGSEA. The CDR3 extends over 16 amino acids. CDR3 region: CSDLRRLAEAADTQYF. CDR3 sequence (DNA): TGCAGCGATCTCCGCCGACTAGCGGAGGCGGCAGATACGCAGTATTTT.

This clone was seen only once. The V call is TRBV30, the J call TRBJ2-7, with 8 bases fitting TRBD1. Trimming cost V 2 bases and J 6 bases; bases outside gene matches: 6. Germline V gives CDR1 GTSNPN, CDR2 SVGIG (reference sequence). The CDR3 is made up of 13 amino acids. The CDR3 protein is CAWSRGQGGEQYF. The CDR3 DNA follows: TGTGCCTGGAGTAGAGGACAGGGAGGCGAGCAGTACTTC.

The CDR3 is CASSLSGRGGETQYF. The CDR3 region has the DNA TGCGCCAGCAGTCTTAGCGGGAGGGGGGGAGAGACCCAGTACTTC. The V call is TRBV4-3, the J call TRBJ2-5; 11 bases are shared with TRBD2. The CDR3 consists of 15 residues. Germline CDR1 reads LGHNA; CDR2 reads YSLEER. V trimming: 6 bases; J trimming: 4 bases; junction bases outside the gene matches: 7.

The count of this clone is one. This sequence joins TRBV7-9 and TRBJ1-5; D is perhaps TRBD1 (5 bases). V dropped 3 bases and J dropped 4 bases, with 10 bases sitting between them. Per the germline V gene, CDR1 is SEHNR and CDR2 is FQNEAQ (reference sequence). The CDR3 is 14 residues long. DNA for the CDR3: TGTGCCAGCAGCTTGGCGGGGGGGAATCAGCCCCAGCATTTT. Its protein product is CASSLAGGNQPQHF.

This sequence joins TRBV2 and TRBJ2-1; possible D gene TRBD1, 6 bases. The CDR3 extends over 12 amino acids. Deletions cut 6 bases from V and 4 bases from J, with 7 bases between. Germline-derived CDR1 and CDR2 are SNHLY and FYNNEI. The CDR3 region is CASRDRYNEQFF. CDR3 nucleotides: TGTGCCAGCAGGGACAGATACAATGAGCAGTTCTTC.

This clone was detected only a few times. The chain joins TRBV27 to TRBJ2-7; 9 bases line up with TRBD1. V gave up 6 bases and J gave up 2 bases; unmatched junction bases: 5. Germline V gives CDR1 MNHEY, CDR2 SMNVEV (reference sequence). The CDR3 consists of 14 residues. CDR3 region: CASRGTGLAYEQYF. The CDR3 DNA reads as TGTGCCAGCAGGGGGACAGGGCTTGCCTACGAGCAGTACTTC.

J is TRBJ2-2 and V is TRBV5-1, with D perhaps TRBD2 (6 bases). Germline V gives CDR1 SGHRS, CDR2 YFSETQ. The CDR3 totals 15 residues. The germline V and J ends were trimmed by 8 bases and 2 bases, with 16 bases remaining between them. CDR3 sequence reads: CASRRDSANTGELFF. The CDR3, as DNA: TGCGCCAGTAGAAGGGACTCAGCTAACACCGGGGAGCTGTTTTTT. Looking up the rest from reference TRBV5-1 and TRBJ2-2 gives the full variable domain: KAGVTQTPRYLIKTRGQQVTLSCSPISGHRSVSWYQQTPGQGLQFLFEYFSETQRNKGNFPGRFSGRQFSNSRSEMNVSTLELGDSALYLCASRRDSANTGELFFGEGSRLTVL.

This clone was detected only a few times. The CDR3 sequence: CASSPAQGTGGYTF. CDR3 nucleotide sequence: TGTGCCAGCAGCCCAGCACAGGGGACTGGCGGCTACACCTTC. V usage is TRBV7-2 and J usage is TRBJ1-2; 7 positions agree with TRBD1. This CDR3 spans 14 amino acids. J was trimmed by 8 bases and V by 5 bases; bases with no gene match: 11. Looked up from germline, CDR1 is SGHTA and CDR2 is FQGNSA.

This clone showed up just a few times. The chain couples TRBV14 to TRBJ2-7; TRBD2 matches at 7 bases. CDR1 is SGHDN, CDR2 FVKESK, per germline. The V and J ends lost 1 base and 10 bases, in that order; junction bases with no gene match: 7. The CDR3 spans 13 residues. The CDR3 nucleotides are TGTGCCAGCAGCCAAGCCGGACTAGGCTTTCAGTACGTC. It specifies CASSQAGLGFQYV.

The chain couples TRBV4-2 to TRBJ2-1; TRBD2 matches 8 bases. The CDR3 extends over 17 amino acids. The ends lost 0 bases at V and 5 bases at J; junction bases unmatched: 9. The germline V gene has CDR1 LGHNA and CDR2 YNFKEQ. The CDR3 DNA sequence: TGTGCCAGCAGCCAAGAGGGGAGCGGGAGCGTCGACAATGAGCAGTTCTTC. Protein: CASSQEGSGSVDNEQFF.

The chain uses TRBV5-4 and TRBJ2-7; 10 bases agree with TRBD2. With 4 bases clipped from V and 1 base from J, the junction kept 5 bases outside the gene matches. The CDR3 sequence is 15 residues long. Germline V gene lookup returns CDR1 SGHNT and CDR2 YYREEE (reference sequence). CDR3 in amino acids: CASSPGLAASYEQYF. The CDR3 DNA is TGTGCCAGCAGCCCCGGACTAGCGGCTTCCTACGAGCAGTACTTC.

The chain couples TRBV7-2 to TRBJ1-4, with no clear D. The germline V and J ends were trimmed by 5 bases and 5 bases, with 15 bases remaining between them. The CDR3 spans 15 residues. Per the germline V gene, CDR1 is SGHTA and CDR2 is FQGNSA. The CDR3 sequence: CASSLRAALNEKLFF. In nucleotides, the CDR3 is TGTGCCAGCAGCCTCAGAGCAGCGCTCAATGAAAAACTGTTTTTT.

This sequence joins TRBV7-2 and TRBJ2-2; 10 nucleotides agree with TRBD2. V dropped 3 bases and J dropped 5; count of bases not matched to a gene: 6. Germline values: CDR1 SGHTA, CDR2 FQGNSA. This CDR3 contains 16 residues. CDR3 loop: CASSFSSGSVTGELFF. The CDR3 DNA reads TGTGCCAGCAGCTTTTCTAGCGGGAGTGTAACCGGGGAGCTGTTTTTT. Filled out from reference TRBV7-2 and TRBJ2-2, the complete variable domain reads GAGVSQSPSNKVTEKGKDVELRCDPISGHTALYWYRQSLGQGLEFLIYFQGNSAPDKSGLPSDRFSAERTGGSVSTLTIQRTQQEDSAVYLCASSFSSGSVTGELFFGEGSRLTVL.

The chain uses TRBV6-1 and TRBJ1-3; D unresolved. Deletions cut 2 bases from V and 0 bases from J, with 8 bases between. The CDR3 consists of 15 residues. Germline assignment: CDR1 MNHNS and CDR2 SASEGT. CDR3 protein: CASSELAGSGNTIYF. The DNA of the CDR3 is TGTGCCAGCAGTGAATTGGCAGGCTCTGGAAACACCATATATTTT.

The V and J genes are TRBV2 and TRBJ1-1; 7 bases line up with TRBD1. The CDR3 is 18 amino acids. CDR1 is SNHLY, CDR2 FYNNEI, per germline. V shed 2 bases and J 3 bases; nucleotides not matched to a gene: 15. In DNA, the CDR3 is TGTGCCAGCAGTGAACGGATCCTCCCCGACAGGGTATACACTGAAGCTTTCTTT. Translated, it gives CASSERILPDRVYTEAFF.